This T cell receptor beta chain was obtained from a study of cytomegalovirus exposure and HLA in healthy donors. Produced via immunoSEQ multiplex PCR; TCRdb's table is partial and in-frame only. The table includes about 73,000 clones, approximately 96% detected once. Germline V CDR1 and CDR2: SGHRS, YFSETQ. V gave up 3 bases and J gave up 5 bases; unmatched junction bases: 3. The CDR3 covers 14 residues. The sequenced sample was PBMCs. The sequence came from a man aged 18 to 30 in good health and CMV-seronegative. This chain links TRBV5-1 with TRBJ2-7, with 12 bases aligning to TRBD1. CDR3 DNA: TGCGCCAGCAGCTCCGGGACAGGGGGCCACGAGCAGTACTTC. Its protein is CASSSGTGGHEQYF.